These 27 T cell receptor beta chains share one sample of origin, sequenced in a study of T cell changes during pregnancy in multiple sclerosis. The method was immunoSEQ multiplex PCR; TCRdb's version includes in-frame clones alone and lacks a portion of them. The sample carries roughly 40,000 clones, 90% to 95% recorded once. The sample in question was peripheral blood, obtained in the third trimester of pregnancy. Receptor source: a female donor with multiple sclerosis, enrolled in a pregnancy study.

The CDR3 spells CASSFRGGLARADTQYF. CDR3 bases: TGTGCCAGCAGCTTTAGAGGCGGACTAGCTAGGGCAGATACGCAGTATTTT. This chain uses TRBV7-2 with TRBJ2-3; 8 nucleotides line up with TRBD2. Trimming took 3 bases from V and 4 from J; bases not matched to a gene: 12. Germline CDR1 is SGHTA and CDR2 is FQGNSA. The CDR3 length is 17 residues.

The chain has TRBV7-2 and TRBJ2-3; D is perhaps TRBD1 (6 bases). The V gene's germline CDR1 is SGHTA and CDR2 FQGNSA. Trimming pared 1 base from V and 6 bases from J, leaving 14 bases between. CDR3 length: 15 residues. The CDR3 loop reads CASSLGQGLRDTQYF. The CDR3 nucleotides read TGTGCCAGCAGCTTAGGGCAGGGGCTCAGGGATACGCAGTATTTT.

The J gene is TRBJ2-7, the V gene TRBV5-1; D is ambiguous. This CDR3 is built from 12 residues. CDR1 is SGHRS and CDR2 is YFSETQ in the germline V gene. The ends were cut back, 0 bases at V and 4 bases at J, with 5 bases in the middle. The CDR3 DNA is TGCGCCAGCAGCTTGGACTGGTACGAGCAGTACTTC. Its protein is CASSLDWYEQYF.

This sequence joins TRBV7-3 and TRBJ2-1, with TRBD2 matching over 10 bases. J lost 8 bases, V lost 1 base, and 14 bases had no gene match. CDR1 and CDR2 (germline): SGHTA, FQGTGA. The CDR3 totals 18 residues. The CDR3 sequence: CASSLIGASGSPRDEQFF. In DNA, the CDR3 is TGTGCCAGCAGCTTAATAGGAGCTAGCGGGAGTCCCAGGGATGAGCAGTTCTTC.

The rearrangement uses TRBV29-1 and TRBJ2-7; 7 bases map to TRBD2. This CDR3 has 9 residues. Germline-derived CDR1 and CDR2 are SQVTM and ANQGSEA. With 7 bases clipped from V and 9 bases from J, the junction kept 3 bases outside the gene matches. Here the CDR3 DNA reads TGCAGCGGGGACTACCGGCAGTACTTC. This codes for CSGDYRQYF.

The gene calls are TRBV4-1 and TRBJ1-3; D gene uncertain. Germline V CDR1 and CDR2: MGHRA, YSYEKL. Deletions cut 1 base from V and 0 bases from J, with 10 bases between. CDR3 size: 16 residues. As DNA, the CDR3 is TGCGCCAGCAGCCAAGCCCCAGGCTTCTCTGGAAACACCATATATTTT. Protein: CASSQAPGFSGNTIYF.

CDR3 region: CASSGGRGGGTDTQYF. In nucleotides, the CDR3 is TGTGCCAGCAGTGGGGGTCGGGGAGGGGGCACAGATACGCAGTATTTT. This chain joins TRBV25-1 and TRBJ2-3, with 7 bases that match TRBD2. Germline V gives CDR1 MGHDK, CDR2 SYGVNS. The CDR3 is 16 residues long. V dropped 4 bases and J dropped 1; count of bases not matched to a gene: 8. The complete variable domain, with remaining parts taken from reference TRBV25-1 and TRBJ2-3, reads EADIYQTPRYLVIGTGKKITLECSQTMGHDKMYWYQQDPGMELHLIHYSYGVNSTEKGDLSSESTVSRIRTEHFPLTLESARPSHTSQYLCASSGGRGGGTDTQYFGPGTRLTVL.

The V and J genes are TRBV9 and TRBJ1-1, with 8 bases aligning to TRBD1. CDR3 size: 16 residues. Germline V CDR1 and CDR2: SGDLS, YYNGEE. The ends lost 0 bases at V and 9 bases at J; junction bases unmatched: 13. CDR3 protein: CASSVAPSQQGVQAFF. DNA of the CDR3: TGTGCCAGCAGCGTAGCCCCCTCCCAACAGGGGGTCCAAGCTTTCTTT.

CDR3 sequence (DNA): TGTGCCAGCAGCTCCGTGACAGGGACTTGGGCATCCTATGGCTACACCTTC. This encodes CASSSVTGTWASYGYTF. J is TRBJ1-2 and V is TRBV7-2; 7 positions match TRBD1. J lost 4 bases, V lost 4 bases, and 15 bases had no gene match. The germline CDR1 and CDR2 sequences are SGHTA and FQGNSA. CDR3 length equals 17 residues.

In DNA form, the CDR3 reads TGTGCCAGCAGCGTAGGACCTACGCGGGGGCTCACAGATACGCAGTATTTT. Translating it yields CASSVGPTRGLTDTQYF. This chain connects TRBV9 to TRBJ2-3, with D perhaps matching TRBD2 (7 bases). The CDR3 loop spans 17 amino acids. Trimming left V 0 bases short and J 2 bases short, with 16 bases between. CDR1 and CDR2 from the germline V gene are SGDLS and YYNGEE.

CDR3: CASSSEGRRGNEQFF. In DNA, the CDR3 is TGTGCCAGCAGTTCAGAGGGCCGGAGGGGCAATGAGCAGTTCTTC. The V and J genes are TRBV27 and TRBJ2-1; TRBD2 might be the D (6 bases). Per the germline V gene, CDR1 is MNHEY and CDR2 is SMNVEV (reference sequence). The germline V and J ends were trimmed by 4 bases and 6 bases, with 16 bases remaining between them. The CDR3 runs 15 residues.

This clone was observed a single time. The CDR3, as DNA: TGTGCCAGCAGCTTGGATTCTTGGGCAGATAGCACAGATACGCAGTATTTT. Translated, it gives CASSLDSWADSTDTQYF. The gene calls are TRBV5-4 and TRBJ2-3, with unresolved D. The V end lost 0 bases, the J end lost 0 bases, and 14 bases lay between the germline ends. The germline gives CDR1 SGHNT, CDR2 YYREEE (reference sequence). There are 17 residues in the CDR3.

CDR3 DNA: TGTGCCAGCAGTGAGTCTAGCGGGGGGGCCGGCAATGAGCAGTTCTTC. It codes for CASSESSGGAGNEQFF. This sequence joins TRBV2 and TRBJ2-1, with 12 nucleotides matching TRBD2. This CDR3 is built from 16 residues. Germline lookup yields CDR1 SNHLY and CDR2 FYNNEI. The ends lost 3 bases at V and 6 bases at J; junction bases unmatched: 6. Full variable domain (rest looked up from reference TRBV2 and TRBJ2-1): EPEVTQTPSHQVTQMGQEVILRCVPISNHLYFYWYRQILGQKVEFLVSFYNNEISEKSEIFDDQFSVERPDGSNFTLKIRSTKLEDSAMYFCASSESSGGAGNEQFFGPGTRLTVL.

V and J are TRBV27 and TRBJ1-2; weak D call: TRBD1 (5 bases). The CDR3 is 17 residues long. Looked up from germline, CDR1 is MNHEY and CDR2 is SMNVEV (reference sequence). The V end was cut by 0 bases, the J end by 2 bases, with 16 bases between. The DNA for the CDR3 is TGTGCCAGCAGTTTATCGCTCAGGGCATCCCTCAACTATGGCTACACCTTC. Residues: CASSLSLRASLNYGYTF.

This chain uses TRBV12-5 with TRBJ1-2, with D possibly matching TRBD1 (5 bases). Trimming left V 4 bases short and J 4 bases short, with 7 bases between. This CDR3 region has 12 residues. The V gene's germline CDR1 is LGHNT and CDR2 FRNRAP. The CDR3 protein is CASGSGPYGYTF. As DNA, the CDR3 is TGTGCTAGTGGTTCAGGGCCCTATGGCTACACCTTC.

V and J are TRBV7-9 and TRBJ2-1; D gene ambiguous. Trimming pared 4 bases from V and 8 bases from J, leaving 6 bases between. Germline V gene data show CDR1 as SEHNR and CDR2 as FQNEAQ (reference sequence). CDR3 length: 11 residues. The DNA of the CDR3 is TGTGCCAGCAGCTCCTTATATGAGCAGTTCTTC. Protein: CASSSLYEQFF.

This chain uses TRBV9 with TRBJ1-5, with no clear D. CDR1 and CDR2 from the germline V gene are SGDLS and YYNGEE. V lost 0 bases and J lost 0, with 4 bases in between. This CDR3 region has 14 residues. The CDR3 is CASSVADSNQPQHF. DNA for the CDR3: TGTGCCAGCAGCGTAGCAGATAGCAATCAGCCCCAGCATTTT.

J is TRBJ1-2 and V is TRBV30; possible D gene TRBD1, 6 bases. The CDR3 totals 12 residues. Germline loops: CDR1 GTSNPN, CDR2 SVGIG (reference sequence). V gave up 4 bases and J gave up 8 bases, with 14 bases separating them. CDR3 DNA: TGTGCCTGGAATACAGGGACCAGCGGCTACACCTTC. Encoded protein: CAWNTGTSGYTF.

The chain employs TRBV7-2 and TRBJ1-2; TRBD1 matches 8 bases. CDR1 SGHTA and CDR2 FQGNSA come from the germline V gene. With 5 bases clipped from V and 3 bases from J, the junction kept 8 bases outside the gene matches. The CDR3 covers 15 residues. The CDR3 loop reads CASSVGQGTHYGYTF. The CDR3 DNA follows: TGTGCCAGCAGCGTAGGACAGGGAACCCACTATGGCTACACCTTC.

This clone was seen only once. The CDR3 here is CAWTEGSRETQYF. CDR3 coding DNA: TGTGCCTGGACCGAGGGCTCTAGAGAGACCCAGTACTTC. V and J are TRBV30 and TRBJ2-5, with TRBD2 as a possible D gene (5 bases). The V end lost 4 bases, the J end lost 4 bases, and 13 bases lay between the germline ends. Germline assignment: CDR1 GTSNPN and CDR2 SVGIG (reference sequence). The CDR3 covers 13 residues.

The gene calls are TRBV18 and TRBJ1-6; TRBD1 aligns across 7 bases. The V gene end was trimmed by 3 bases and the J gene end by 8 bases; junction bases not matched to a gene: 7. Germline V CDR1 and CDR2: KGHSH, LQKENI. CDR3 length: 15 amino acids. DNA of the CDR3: TGTGCCAGCTCACCCCGAGGTACAGGGGATTCACCCCTCCACTTT. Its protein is CASSPRGTGDSPLHF. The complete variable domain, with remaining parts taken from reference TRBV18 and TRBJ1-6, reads NAGVMQNPRHLVRRRGQEARLRCSPMKGHSHVYWYRQLPEEGLKFMVYLQKENIIDESGMPKERFSAEFPKEGPSILRIQQVVRGDSAAYFCASSPRGTGDSPLHFGNGTRLTVT.

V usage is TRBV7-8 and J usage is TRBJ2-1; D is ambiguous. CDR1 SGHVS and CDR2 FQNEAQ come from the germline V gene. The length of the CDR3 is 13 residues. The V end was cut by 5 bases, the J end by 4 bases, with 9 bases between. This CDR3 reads CASSRLTYNEQFF. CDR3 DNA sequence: TGTGCCAGCAGCCGCCTCACTTACAATGAGCAGTTCTTC.

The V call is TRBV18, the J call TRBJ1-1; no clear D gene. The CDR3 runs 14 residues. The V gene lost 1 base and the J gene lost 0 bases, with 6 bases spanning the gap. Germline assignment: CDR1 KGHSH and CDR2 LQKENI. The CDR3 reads CASSPLDMNTEAFF. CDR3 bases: TGTGCCAGCTCACCACTCGACATGAACACTGAAGCTTTCTTT.

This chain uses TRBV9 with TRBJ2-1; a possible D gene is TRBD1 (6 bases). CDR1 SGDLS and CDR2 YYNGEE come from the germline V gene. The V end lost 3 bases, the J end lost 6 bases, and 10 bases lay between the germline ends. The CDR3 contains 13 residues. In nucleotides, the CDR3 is TGTGCCAGCAGCGCCCCGGACAGCAATGAGCAGTTCTTC. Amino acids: CASSAPDSNEQFF.

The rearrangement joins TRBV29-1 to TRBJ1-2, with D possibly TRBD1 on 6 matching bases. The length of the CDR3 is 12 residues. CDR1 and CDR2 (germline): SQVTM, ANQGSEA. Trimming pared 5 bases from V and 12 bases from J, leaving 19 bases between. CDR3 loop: CSVRTDILGDTF. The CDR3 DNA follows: TGCAGCGTTAGGACAGATATCTTAGGGGACACCTTC.

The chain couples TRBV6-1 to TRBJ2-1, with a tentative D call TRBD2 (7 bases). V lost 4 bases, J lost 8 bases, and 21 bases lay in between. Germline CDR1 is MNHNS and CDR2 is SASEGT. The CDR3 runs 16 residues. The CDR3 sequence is CASSGGGLTSADEQFF. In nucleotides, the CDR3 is TGTGCCAGCAGTGGTGGGGGCCTCACTAGCGCAGATGAGCAGTTCTTC.

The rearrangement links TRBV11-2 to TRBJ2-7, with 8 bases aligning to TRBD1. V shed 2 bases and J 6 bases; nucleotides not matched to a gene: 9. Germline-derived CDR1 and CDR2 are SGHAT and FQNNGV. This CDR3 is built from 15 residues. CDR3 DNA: TGTGCCAGCAGCTTAAGGTCAGGGGGCGTTGGCGAGCAGTACTTC. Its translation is CASSLRSGGVGEQYF.